These T cell receptor beta chains were read from a single sample in a study of identical twins. TCRdb ran MiXCR on the 5' RACE reads and lists one entry per CDR3 protein. The sample yields about 340,000 distinct CDR3 sequences, 9% to 15% seen once. Another study also made use of these data, one on yellow fever vaccine responses in identical twins.

What was sequenced was CD8+ T cells sorted from blood. The source is a woman under 30 in good health. Each CDR3 is given with its conserved first and last residue. The order of the fields is V gene, D gene, J gene, clone size, CDR3 DNA, CDR3 protein. A D gene is named only where the DNA matches it firmly. Size is stated for part of the rows, as once, few or many counts, or as a class when the clone is expanded.

TRBV14,-,TRBJ1-1,-,TGTGCCAGCAGCCAAGTGAACACTGAAGCTTTCTTT,CASSQVNTEAFF
TRBV5-1,TRBD1,TRBJ2-2,-,TGCGCCAGCAGCTCGGACAGGGCCGGGGAGCTGTTTTTT,CASSSDRAGELFF
TRBV2,-,TRBJ1-1,-,TGTGCCAGCTATATGGGACATCACATGAACACTGAAGCTTTCTTT,CASYMGHHMNTEAFF
TRBV27,TRBD1,TRBJ1-2,few,TGTGCCAGCAGTCGGACAGGGGCGGACTATGGCTACACCTTC,CASSRTGADYGYTF
TRBV19,TRBD2,TRBJ2-5,-,TGTGCCAGTAGTATTGAAACATGGGAGGGAGAGACCCAGTACTTC,CASSIETWEGETQYF
TRBV2,-,TRBJ2-3,few,TGTGCCAGCAAGTGGACCCTAGACAGCACAGATACGCAGTATTTT,CASKWTLDSTDTQYF
TRBV2,TRBD2,TRBJ2-7,few,TGTGCCAGCAGTGAAGGACTAGCGGGAGGAGGGCCCTACGAGCAGTACTTC,CASSEGLAGGGPYEQYF
TRBV12-3/TRBV12-4,-,TRBJ1-1,few,TGTGCCAGCAGTCCCCGAGGTACAGCGGACACTGAAGCTTTCTTT,CASSPRGTADTEAFF
TRBV27,-,TRBJ2-7,-,TGTGCCAGCAGGGAAGACCCTGGAAGCTCCTACGAGCAGTACTTC,CASREDPGSSYEQYF
TRBV4-1,TRBD1,TRBJ1-2,few,TGCGCCAGCAGCCAAGATTTGGTAGGGGGCGGGAGCTACACCTTC,CASSQDLVGGGSYTF
TRBV27,-,TRBJ2-1,-,TGTGCCAGCAGTTTAGGGGGGGCTACCACCTACAATGAGCAGTTCTTC,CASSLGGATTYNEQFF
TRBV12-3/TRBV12-4,-,TRBJ2-1,few,TGTGCCAGCAGTTTGGGCTACCCCACAAGCAATGAGCAGTTCTTC,CASSLGYPTSNEQFF
TRBV6-2/TRBV6-3,-,TRBJ2-1,few,TGTGCCAGCAGTGTCGGTGACAGATCCTACAATGAGCAGTTCTTC,CASSVGDRSYNEQFF
TRBV7-8,TRBD2,TRBJ2-3,few,TGTGCCAGCAGCTTCGAGCGGGGGATAGATACGCAGTATTTT,CASSFERGIDTQYF